This T cell receptor beta chain is from a study of spatial heterogeneity in lung cancer. Study information: Taken at a median of approximately two years after resection, follow-up PBMC samples underwent sequencing when available.

TCRdb itself ran the 5' RACE reads through MiXCR, one entry per CDR3 protein. The sample records tens of thousands of distinct CDR3 sequences, approximately 19% being singletons. This clonotype was observed a handful of times. Time point here: blood at routine non-recurrence follow-up after resection. Unsorted whole RNA samples from tumor, nontumor lung or frozen PBMC were sequenced. The origin of this receptor is a male donor with early-stage non-small cell lung cancer. The sample in question was PBMCs, obtained at follow-up.

CDR3 amino acids: CASSLAGNQEKLFF. The CDR3 region has the DNA TGTGCCAGCAGCTTAGCCGGGAATCAGGAAAAACTGTTTTTT. The chain joins TRBV13 to TRBJ1-4, with no clear D. CDR1 and CDR2 (germline): PRHDT, FYEKMQ (reference sequence). The CDR3 extends over 14 amino acids. Deletions cut 1 base from V and 8 bases from J, with 11 bases between.